A single sample is the source of the 20 T cell receptor beta chains below, sequenced in a study of blood T cell repertoires in COVID-19. Using immunoSEQ multiplex PCR, the repertoire was profiled, and TCRdb retains in-frame clones only, with some absent. The table has about 300,000 clones, 89% seen once. Sequenced sample: peripheral blood. The origin of the receptors is a young man who had recovered from COVID-19.

V and J are TRBV9 and TRBJ2-3; 10 nucleotides line up with TRBD2. Trimming took 0 bases from V and 6 from J; bases not matched to a gene: 10. The CDR3 is 17 residues long. CDR1 is SGDLS, CDR2 YYNGEE, per germline. In nucleotides, the CDR3 is TGTGCCAGCAGCGTAGGGTCCCAACTAGCGGGGTGGGATACGCAGTATTTT. As protein: CASSVGSQLAGWDTQYF.

This clone was seen once. The chain links TRBV4-2 to TRBJ2-2; D possibly corresponds to TRBD2 (5 bases). Deletions cut 5 bases from V and 0 bases from J, with 10 bases between. Germline CDR1 LGHNA, CDR2 YNFKEQ. The CDR3 loop spans 15 amino acids. CDR3 nucleotide sequence: TGTGCCAGCAGCTTAACTAGTTCGAACACCGGGGAGCTGTTTTTT. This translates into CASSLTSSNTGELFF.

This clone was detected once. The V call is TRBV4-3, the J call TRBJ2-2, with D maybe TRBD2 (6 bases). The CDR3 is 16 amino acids. Germline V CDR1 and CDR2: LGHNA, YSLEER. Deletions cut 0 bases from V and 2 bases from J, with 10 bases between. CDR3 coding DNA: TGCGCCAGCAGCCAAGATCAGGGACTCAACACCGGGGAGCTGTTTTTT. Translating it yields CASSQDQGLNTGELFF.

The rearrangement links TRBV6-1 to TRBJ2-4; 9 bases agree with TRBD1. Germline CDR1 and CDR2: MNHNS and SASEGT. This CDR3 has 16 residues. V was clipped by 3 bases and J by 8 bases; unmatched bases: 11. The CDR3 protein is CASSDVGQGVWDIQYF. The CDR3 nucleotides read TGTGCCAGCAGTGACGTGGGACAGGGAGTTTGGGACATTCAGTACTTC.

The rearrangement joins TRBV7-9 to TRBJ2-7; 7 bases match TRBD1. The CDR3 covers 16 residues. V lost 5 bases, J lost 7 bases, and 17 bases stayed unmatched. In germline, CDR1 is SEHNR, CDR2 FQNEAQ (reference sequence). The CDR3 bases are TGTGCCAGCAGCCCAGTTGGGGCAGGGGGAACGTGGGAGCAGTACTTC. It codes for CASSPVGAGGTWEQYF.

The V gene is TRBV30, the J gene TRBJ1-2; TRBD1 might be the D (5 bases). Germline CDR1 GTSNPN, CDR2 SVGIG (reference sequence). The V end lost 3 bases, the J end lost 7 bases, and 18 bases lay between the germline ends. There are 14 residues in the CDR3. CDR3 sequence: CAWREGGAGGGYTF. The DNA of the CDR3 is TGTGCCTGGAGGGAAGGAGGGGCCGGCGGTGGCTACACCTTC.

CDR3 residues: CASSPVSYNEQFF. The CDR3 region has the DNA TGTGCCAGCAGTCCTGTATCCTACAATGAGCAGTTCTTC. The V gene is TRBV5-6, the J gene TRBJ2-1; D ambiguous. The germline gives CDR1 SGHDT, CDR2 YYEEEE. The CDR3 loop spans 13 amino acids. V was shortened by 5 bases and J by 1 base, with 7 bases between the two germline ends. Combining the CDR3 with reference TRBV5-6 and TRBJ2-1 gives the whole variable domain DAGVTQSPTHLIKTRGQQVTLRCSPKSGHDTVSWYQQALGQGPQFIFQYYEEEERQRGNFPDRFSGHQFPNYSSELNVNALLLGDSALYLCASSPVSYNEQFFGPGTRLTVL.

V is TRBV19 and J is TRBJ2-5; a possible D gene is TRBD2 (6 bases). V dropped 3 bases and J dropped 5 bases, with 19 bases sitting between them. The CDR3 contains 16 residues. CDR1 LNHDA and CDR2 SQIVND come from the germline V gene (reference sequence). CDR3 sequence reads: CASSIGGGAGEETQYF. CDR3 in DNA: TGTGCCAGTAGTATTGGTGGCGGGGCAGGCGAGGAGACCCAGTACTTC. The full variable domain, with the rest looked up from reference TRBV19 and TRBJ2-5, is DGGITQSPKYLFRKEGQNVTLSCEQNLNHDAMYWYRQDPGQGLRLIYYSQIVNDFQKGDIAEGYSVSREKKESFPLTVTSAQKNPTAFYLCASSIGGGAGEETQYFGPGTRLLVL.

The chain carries TRBV19 and TRBJ2-2; D may be TRBD2 (6 bases). Germline CDR1 LNHDA, CDR2 SQIVND (reference sequence). V was cut by 3 bases and J by 6 bases, with 11 bases left in between. This CDR3 spans 14 amino acids. Here the CDR3 reads CASSIPEGPGELFF. CDR3 nucleotides: TGTGCCAGTAGTATCCCGGAGGGGCCCGGGGAGCTGTTTTTT.

The chain joins TRBV11-1 to TRBJ2-1, with TRBD2 matching 7 bases. This CDR3 spans 15 amino acids. CDR1 and CDR2 from the germline V gene are SGHAT and FQDESV (reference sequence). J lost 5 bases, V lost 3 bases, and 7 bases had no gene match. This CDR3 is CASSFGLAENNEQFF. CDR3 coding DNA: TGTGCCAGCAGCTTCGGCCTAGCGGAAAACAATGAGCAGTTCTTC.

V and J are TRBV7-9 and TRBJ2-7; TRBD1 is a possible D gene (5 bases). Germline V CDR1 and CDR2: SEHNR, FQNEAQ (reference sequence). There are 15 residues in the CDR3. V lost 3 bases, J lost 0 bases, and 12 bases lay in between. The CDR3 here is CASSFTGINSYEQYF. The CDR3 region has the DNA TGTGCCAGCAGCTTTACAGGCATCAACTCCTACGAGCAGTACTTC.

This chain links TRBV4-2 with TRBJ2-7; TRBD2 matches at 7 bases. The CDR3 runs to 15 residues. Per the germline V gene, CDR1 is LGHNA and CDR2 is YNFKEQ. The ends lost 4 bases at V and 0 bases at J; junction bases unmatched: 6. Here the CDR3 DNA reads TGTGCCAGCAGCCCGAGCGGGGACCCCTCCTACGAGCAGTACTTC. Protein: CASSPSGDPSYEQYF.

DNA of the CDR3: TGTGCCAGCAGCACAAGACCCCACAGGTCAACTAATGAAAAACTGTTTTTT. It yields the protein CASSTRPHRSTNEKLFF. This chain uses TRBV7-8 with TRBJ1-4, with D maybe TRBD1 (5 bases). V lost 5 bases and J 0 bases, leaving 16 bases between the germline ends. This CDR3 region has 17 residues. Germline assignment: CDR1 SGHVS and CDR2 FQNEAQ.

The rearrangement links TRBV6-5 to TRBJ2-1; the D gene is possibly TRBD2 (5 bases). Looked up from germline, CDR1 is MNHEY and CDR2 is SVGAGI. The CDR3 has 13 amino acids. V was trimmed by 6 bases and J by 6 bases, leaving 12 bases between them. The CDR3 is CASRLKSGNEQFF. CDR3 nucleotide sequence: TGTGCCAGCAGACTCAAGAGCGGCAATGAGCAGTTCTTC.

The chain joins TRBV3-1 (or the pseudogene TRBV3-2) to TRBJ2-1; 9 nucleotides agree with TRBD1. Germline CDR1 and CDR2: LGHDT and YNNKEL (reference sequence). The CDR3 is 16 residues long. V shed 0 bases and J 2 bases; nucleotides not matched to a gene: 2. CDR3: CASSQEGTGTYNEQFF. The CDR3 nucleotides are TGTGCCAGCAGCCAAGAAGGGACAGGGACCTACAATGAGCAGTTCTTC.

This clone showed up just a few times. V usage is TRBV25-1 and J usage is TRBJ2-1, with a weak D call TRBD2 (6 bases). V dropped 6 bases and J dropped 6 bases, with 21 bases sitting between them. The germline gives CDR1 MGHDK, CDR2 SYGVNS. CDR3 length: 16 residues. Here the CDR3 DNA reads TGTGCCAGCAGAGGGAGGCAATCCCCGCGACTCAATGAGCAGTTCTTC. Translation: CASRGRQSPRLNEQFF. The entire variable domain, with the rest obtained from reference TRBV25-1 and TRBJ2-1, is as follows: EADIYQTPRYLVIGTGKKITLECSQTMGHDKMYWYQQDPGMELHLIHYSYGVNSTEKGDLSSESTVSRIRTEHFPLTLESARPSHTSQYLCASRGRQSPRLNEQFFGPGTRLTVL.

This chain joins TRBV5-1 and TRBJ2-1; D possibly corresponds to TRBD2 (6 bases). The CDR3 contains 15 residues. Trimming removed 7 bases at V and 0 bases at J, with 14 bases between. The V gene's germline CDR1 is SGHRS and CDR2 YFSETQ. The CDR3 protein is CASSVEGYSYNEQFF. The CDR3 nucleotides are TGCGCCAGCTCGGTGGAGGGCTACTCCTACAATGAGCAGTTCTTC.

In DNA, the CDR3 is TGCGCCAGCACCGCAGGAGGTACTGAAGCTTTCTTT. Protein: CASTAGGTEAFF. The chain carries TRBV5-1 and TRBJ1-1; D call uncertain. The V gene lost 6 bases and the J gene lost 5 bases, with 11 bases spanning the gap. Germline V gene sequence: CDR1 SGHRS, CDR2 YFSETQ. The CDR3 extends over 12 amino acids.

The CDR3 reads CASMPGQLNQPQHF. CDR3 sequence (DNA): TGTGCCAGCATGCCGGGACAGCTCAATCAGCCCCAGCATTTT. The rearrangement uses TRBV6-5 and TRBJ1-5, with 7 bases identical to TRBD1. This CDR3 has 14 amino acids. Trimming at V came to 7 bases and at J to 3 bases, leaving 6 bases not matched to a gene. Germline CDR1 reads MNHEY; CDR2 reads SVGAGI.

The chain recombines TRBV4-1 with TRBJ1-2; D is uncertain. Germline CDR1 MGHRA, CDR2 YSYEKL. V shed 0 bases and J shed 7 bases, with 12 bases lying between them. CDR3 size: 14 residues. CDR3 nucleotide sequence: TGCGCCAGCAGCCAAGATGAGGGAGACACTGGCTACACCTTC. Residues: CASSQDEGDTGYTF.